One and the same sample provided the 20 T cell receptor beta chains below, sequenced in a study of shared clonotypes between healthy human individuals. The table came from immunoSEQ multiplex PCR; TCRdb's copy has only in-frame clones and leaves some out. The data contain just over 2,000,000 clones, around 95% of them singletons. What was sequenced was naive CD4+ T cells sorted from blood. Stated subset: CD45RA+ positively selected. The receptors were sampled from a young man in good health.

The chain is built from TRBV5-1 and TRBJ1-1; 8 bases align to TRBD1. The ends lost 3 bases at V and 0 bases at J; junction bases unmatched: 7. This CDR3 comprises 16 residues. The V gene's germline CDR1 is SGHRS and CDR2 YFSETQ. Here the CDR3 reads CASSYRTGNMNTEAFF. DNA of the CDR3: TGCGCCAGCAGCTACCGGACAGGGAACATGAACACTGAAGCTTTCTTT. The entire variable domain, with the rest obtained from reference TRBV5-1 and TRBJ1-1, is as follows: KAGVTQTPRYLIKTRGQQVTLSCSPISGHRSVSWYQQTPGQGLQFLFEYFSETQRNKGNFPGRFSGRQFSNSRSEMNVSTLELGDSALYLCASSYRTGNMNTEAFFGQGTRLTVV.

V usage is TRBV28 and J usage is TRBJ2-3; 12 bases map to TRBD2. Germline loops: CDR1 MDHEN, CDR2 SYDVKM. The CDR3 runs to 17 residues. V lost 2 bases, J lost 2 bases, and 5 bases stayed unmatched. The CDR3 DNA is TGTGCCAGCAGTTTAGCGACTAGCGGGGGATACACAGATACGCAGTATTTT. Protein: CASSLATSGGYTDTQYF. Complete variable domain (other parts from reference TRBV28 and TRBJ2-3): DVKVTQSSRYLVKRTGEKVFLECVQDMDHENMFWYRQDPGLGLRLIYFSYDVKMKEKGDIPEGYSVSREKKERFSLILESASTNQTSMYLCASSLATSGGYTDTQYFGPGTRLTVL.

The chain carries TRBV19 and TRBJ1-1; D is ambiguous. Between the trimmed V and J ends, which lost 4 bases and 4 bases, there was a span of 16 bases. The germline gives CDR1 LNHDA, CDR2 SQIVND (reference sequence). This CDR3 region has 15 residues. CDR3 nucleotide sequence: TGTGCCAGTAGTAGACTTGCCGAAGGGCGCACTGAAGCTTTCTTT. Protein sequence: CASSRLAEGRTEAFF.

This clone was counted a single time. For the CDR3, the DNA is TGCGCCAGCAGCCAAGATCCCGGGTTTTTAAATGAAAAACTGTTTTTT. Its translation is CASSQDPGFLNEKLFF. The chain has TRBV4-1 and TRBJ1-4; the D is unclear. V was shortened by 0 bases and J by 5 bases, with 13 bases between the two germline ends. The CDR3 spans 16 residues. Germline CDR1 and CDR2: MGHRA and YSYEKL.

The chain carries TRBV5-8 and TRBJ1-5; 7 nucleotides align to TRBD1. The CDR3 has 15 residues. The germline gives CDR1 SGHTS, CDR2 YDEGEE. J gave up 4 bases and V 0 bases, and 4 bases lay outside the gene matches. This CDR3 reads CASSLVRDRNQPQHF. The CDR3 coding sequence is TGTGCCAGCAGCTTGGTTCGGGACAGAAATCAGCCCCAGCATTTT.

This rearrangement joins TRBV19 to TRBJ1-6; D is unresolved. Germline V gene lookup returns CDR1 LNHDA and CDR2 SQIVND (reference sequence). This CDR3 has 12 amino acids. V lost 11 bases to trimming and J lost 10 bases, with 15 bases between them. The CDR3 loop reads CAGGSLGSPLHF. The CDR3, as DNA: TGTGCCGGCGGAAGTCTGGGATCACCCCTCCACTTT.

The V and J genes are TRBV28 and TRBJ2-2, with 7 bases that match TRBD1. J lost 6 bases, V lost 8 bases, and 6 bases had no gene match. Germline V CDR1 and CDR2: MDHEN, SYDVKM. The CDR3 spans 13 residues. The CDR3 DNA is TGTGCCAGCGAGGGACAGCCTCCCGGGGAGCTGTTTTTT. Encoded protein: CASEGQPPGELFF. Full variable domain (outside the CDR3, taken from reference TRBV28 and TRBJ2-2): DVKVTQSSRYLVKRTGEKVFLECVQDMDHENMFWYRQDPGLGLRLIYFSYDVKMKEKGDIPEGYSVSREKKERFSLILESASTNQTSMYLCASEGQPPGELFFGEGSRLTVL.

The gene calls are TRBV5-4 and TRBJ2-4; D is unresolved. Per the germline V gene, CDR1 is SGHNT and CDR2 is YYREEE (reference sequence). The CDR3 sequence is 14 residues long. Trimming took off 0 bases at V and 8 bases at J, with 12 bases between the two ends. The CDR3 nucleotides are TGTGCCAGCAGCTTGGCTGGGTACCAGGACATTCAGTACTTC. Residues: CASSLAGYQDIQYF. The variable domain in full, completed from reference TRBV5-4 and TRBJ2-4, reads ETGVTQSPTHLIKTRGQQVTLRCSSQSGHNTVSWYQQALGQGPQFIFQYYREEENGRGNFPPRFSGLQFPNYSSELNVNALELDDSALYLCASSLAGYQDIQYFGAGTRLSVL.

V gene TRBV6-5 combines with J gene TRBJ1-1; TRBD1 matches 8 bases. CDR3 size: 15 residues. Germline CDR1 and CDR2: MNHEY and SVGAGI. Trimming took 0 bases from V and 6 from J; bases not matched to a gene: 6. The CDR3 DNA follows: TGTGCCAGCAGTTACTCCGGACAGGGATCTTCTGAAGCTTTCTTT. This codes for CASSYSGQGSSEAFF.

The rearrangement joins TRBV28 to TRBJ1-1; no reliable D call. V was shortened by 8 bases and J by 5 bases, with 9 bases between the two germline ends. Germline values: CDR1 MDHEN, CDR2 SYDVKM. The CDR3 sequence is 11 residues long. The CDR3 DNA reads TGTGCCAGCCCAAATGGGACTGAAGCTTTCTTT. This codes for CASPNGTEAFF.

With regard to this clone: Distinct nucleotide sequences in the sample also encode this CDR3. The chain joins TRBV10-3 to TRBJ1-1, with 7 positions matching TRBD1. CDR1 is ENHRY, CDR2 SYGVKD, per germline. The CDR3 contains 13 residues. The trim removed 8 bases at V and 2 bases at J, leaving 5 bases unmatched. The CDR3 DNA reads as TGTGCCATCTCGGGACAGCCAAACACTGAAGCTTTCTTT. Translation: CAISGQPNTEAFF.

In the case of this clone: This may be a read error, as it is one base from a much larger clone. No conserved phenylalanine or tryptophan ends this CDR3, so it is likely a read error. This chain joins TRBV6-6 and TRBJ2-7; D gene ambiguous. V lost 10 bases and J 0 bases, leaving 16 bases between the germline ends. From germline, CDR1 is MNHNY and CDR2 SVGAGI (reference sequence). CDR3 length: 14 amino acids. CDR3 region: CATTAQLHSYEQYL. The CDR3 DNA is TGTGCCACCACCGCCCAGCTACACTCCTACGAGCAGTACCTC.

This chain joins TRBV7-9 and TRBJ2-5; weak D call: TRBD1 (5 bases). The germline CDR1 and CDR2 sequences are SEHNR and FQNEAQ (reference sequence). Trimming removed 1 base from V and 3 bases from J, with 9 bases in between. The CDR3 covers 14 residues. Here the CDR3 DNA reads TGTGCCAGCAGCTTAGTGGCAGGGAAAGAGACCCAGTACTTC. Its protein is CASSLVAGKETQYF.

The rearrangement joins TRBV29-1 to TRBJ1-1, with no clear D. Trimming shortened V by 0 bases and J by 6 bases, and 8 bases separated the two germline ends. From germline, CDR1 is SQVTM and CDR2 ANQGSEA. The CDR3 extends over 12 amino acids. CDR3 amino acids: CSVEDLAAEAFF. CDR3 DNA sequence: TGCAGCGTTGAAGATCTTGCAGCTGAAGCTTTCTTT. Supplemented by reference TRBV29-1 and TRBJ1-1, the full variable domain reads SAVISQKPSRDICQRGTSLTIQCQVDSQVTMMFWYRQQPGQSLTLIATANQGSEATYESGFVIDKFPISRPNLTFSTLTVSNMSPEDSSIYLCSVEDLAAEAFFGQGTRLTVV.

The table lists this clone with a count of one. CDR3 nucleotides: TGTGCCAGCAGCTTAAGTAAACTAGCGGGCAAGAGGGAGACCCAGTACTTC. It encodes CASSLSKLAGKRETQYF. The chain carries TRBV7-9 and TRBJ2-5, with TRBD2 matching over 9 bases. The CDR3 consists of 17 residues. Germline-derived CDR1 and CDR2 are SEHNR and FQNEAQ (reference sequence). V lost 2 bases to trimming and J lost 5 bases; unmatched junction nucleotides: 12.

The V and J genes are TRBV6-5 and TRBJ1-1; D unclear. This CDR3 comprises 16 residues. The germline CDR1 and CDR2 sequences are MNHEY and SVGAGI. V shed 0 bases and J shed 0 bases, with 11 bases lying between them. The CDR3 region has the DNA TGTGCCAGCAGTTACTCAACGAGAGAAGTGAACACTGAAGCTTTCTTT. This codes for CASSYSTREVNTEAFF.

The V gene is TRBV7-8, the J gene TRBJ2-7; TRBD2 matches at 8 bases. Per germline, CDR1 SGHVS and CDR2 FQNEAQ. CDR3 length: 14 residues. The ends lost 1 base at V and 4 bases at J; junction bases unmatched: 3. CDR3 bases: TGTGCCAGCAGCTTAGGAAGACTAGCGTACGAGCAGTACTTC. Its protein is CASSLGRLAYEQYF.

This chain joins TRBV30 and TRBJ2-1, with a weak D call TRBD2 (6 bases). Germline CDR1 GTSNPN, CDR2 SVGIG (reference sequence). Deletions cut 0 bases from V and 0 bases from J, with 12 bases between. The CDR3 length is 16 residues. In DNA, the CDR3 is TGTGCCTGGAGTGTACTCGGGGGACCCTCCTACAATGAGCAGTTCTTC. Translation: CAWSVLGGPSYNEQFF. Together with reference TRBV30 and TRBJ2-1, the CDR3 gives the full variable domain: SQTIHQWPATLVQPVGSPLSLECTVEGTSNPNLYWYRQAAGRGLQLLFYSVGIGQISSEVPQNLSASRPQDRQFILSSKKLLLSDSGFYLCAWSVLGGPSYNEQFFGPGTRLTVL.

This sequence joins TRBV6-1 and TRBJ2-1, with 7 bases aligning to TRBD2. The CDR3 length is 12 residues. With V trimmed by 11 bases and J by 7 bases, 8 bases remained unmatched. Germline V gene data show CDR1 as MNHNS and CDR2 as SASEGT. CDR3 DNA: TGTGCCCTTCAGGGCGGGGGTAATGAGCAGTTCTTC. Protein product: CALQGGGNEQFF.

The rearrangement joins TRBV5-6 to TRBJ1-4; D remains ambiguous. The CDR3 sequence is 16 residues long. Deletions cut 0 bases from V and 2 bases from J, with 11 bases between. Germline-derived CDR1 and CDR2 are SGHDT and YYEEEE. The CDR3 is CASSLGWQATNEKLFF. As DNA, the CDR3 is TGTGCCAGCAGCTTGGGGTGGCAGGCGACTAATGAAAAACTGTTTTTT.